The TCR beta chain described here comes from a study of T-cell reconstitution after alpha-beta-depleted transplantation in children. For TCRbeta, the library was prepared with unique molecular identifiers. TCRdb reprocessed the PCR reads with MiXCR, giving one entry per CDR3 protein. The sample contains around 960,000 distinct CDR3 sequences, roughly 29% of which appear only once. From germline, CDR1 is MNHEY and CDR2 SMNVEV (reference sequence). With 0 bases removed from V and 0 bases from J, the gap between germline ends came to 9 bases. The CDR3 is 15 residues long. A remark on this clonotype: Its target is not known.

Study conclusions and caveats: Newly made T cells mostly supplied T-cell counts and diversity one year after transplant. Expanded clones from the graft, numbering several hundred, reportedly supplied alpha-beta T cells about two months after transplant.

The origin of this receptor is a boy in the first two years of life who had a stem cell transplant for SCID, so the T cells may come from the graft donor. The V and J genes are TRBV27 and TRBJ2-7; D is perhaps TRBD2 (5 bases). Sequenced material: PBMCs, mostly from graft donor cells, taken 360 days after TCRalphabeta/CD19-depleted stem cell transplant. CDR3 DNA sequence: TGTGCCAGCAGTTTATCGGCCGGGATCTCCTACGAGCAGTACTTC. Its translation: CASSLSAGISYEQYF.